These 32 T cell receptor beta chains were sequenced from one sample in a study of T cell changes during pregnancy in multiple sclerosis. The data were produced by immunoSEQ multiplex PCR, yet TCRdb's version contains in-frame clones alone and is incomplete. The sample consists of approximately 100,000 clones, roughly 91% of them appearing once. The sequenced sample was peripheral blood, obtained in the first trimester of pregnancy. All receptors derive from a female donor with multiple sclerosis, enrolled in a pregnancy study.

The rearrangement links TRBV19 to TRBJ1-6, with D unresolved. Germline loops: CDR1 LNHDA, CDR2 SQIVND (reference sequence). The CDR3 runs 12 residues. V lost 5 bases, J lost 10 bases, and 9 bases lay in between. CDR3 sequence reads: CASSYGESPLHF. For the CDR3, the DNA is TGTGCCAGTAGTTACGGGGAATCACCCCTCCACTTT.

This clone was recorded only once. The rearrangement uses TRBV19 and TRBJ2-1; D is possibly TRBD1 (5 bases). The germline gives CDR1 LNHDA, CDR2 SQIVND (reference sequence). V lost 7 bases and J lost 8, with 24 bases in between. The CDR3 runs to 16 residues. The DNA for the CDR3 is TGTGCCAGTACTCTAACCGCCAGGGCTCTGATCGATGAGCAGTTCTTC. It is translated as CASTLTARALIDEQFF. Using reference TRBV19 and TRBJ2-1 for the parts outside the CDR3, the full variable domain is DGGITQSPKYLFRKEGQNVTLSCEQNLNHDAMYWYRQDPGQGLRLIYYSQIVNDFQKGDIAEGYSVSREKKESFPLTVTSAQKNPTAFYLCASTLTARALIDEQFFGPGTRLTVL.

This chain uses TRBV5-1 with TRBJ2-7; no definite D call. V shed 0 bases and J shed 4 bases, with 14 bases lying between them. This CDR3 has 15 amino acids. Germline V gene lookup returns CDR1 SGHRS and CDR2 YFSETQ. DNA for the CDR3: TGCGCCAGCAGCTTGGTCCCAGGCTTGTCTTACGAGCAGTACTTC. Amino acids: CASSLVPGLSYEQYF. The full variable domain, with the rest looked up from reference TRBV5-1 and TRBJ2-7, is KAGVTQTPRYLIKTRGQQVTLSCSPISGHRSVSWYQQTPGQGLQFLFEYFSETQRNKGNFPGRFSGRQFSNSRSEMNVSTLELGDSALYLCASSLVPGLSYEQYFGPGTRLTVT.

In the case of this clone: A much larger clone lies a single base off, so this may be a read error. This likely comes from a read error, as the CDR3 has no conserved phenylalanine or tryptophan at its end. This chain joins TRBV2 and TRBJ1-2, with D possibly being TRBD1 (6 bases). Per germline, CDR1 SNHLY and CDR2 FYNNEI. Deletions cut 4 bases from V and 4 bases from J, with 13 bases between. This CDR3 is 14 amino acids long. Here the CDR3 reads CASSVPGGGYGYTL. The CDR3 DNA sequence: TGTGCCAGCAGTGTACCGGGAGGGGGCTATGGCTACACCCTC.

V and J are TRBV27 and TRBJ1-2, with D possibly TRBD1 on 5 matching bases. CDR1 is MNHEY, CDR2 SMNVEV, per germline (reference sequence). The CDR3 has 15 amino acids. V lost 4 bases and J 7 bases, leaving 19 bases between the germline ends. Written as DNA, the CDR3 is TGTGCCAGCAGTTGGGGTGGGGCCAAGGGGCTTGGCTACACCTTC. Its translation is CASSWGGAKGLGYTF.

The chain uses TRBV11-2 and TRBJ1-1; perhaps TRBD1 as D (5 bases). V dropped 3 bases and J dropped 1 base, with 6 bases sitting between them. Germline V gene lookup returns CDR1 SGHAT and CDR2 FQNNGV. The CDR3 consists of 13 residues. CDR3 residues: CASSLDTNTEAFF. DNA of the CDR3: TGTGCCAGCAGCTTGGACACGAACACTGAAGCTTTCTTT.

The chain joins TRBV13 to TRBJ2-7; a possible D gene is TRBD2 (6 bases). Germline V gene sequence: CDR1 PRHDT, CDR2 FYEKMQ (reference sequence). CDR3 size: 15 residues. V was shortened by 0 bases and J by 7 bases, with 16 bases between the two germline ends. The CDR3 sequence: CASSLGIRLAGEQYF. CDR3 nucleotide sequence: TGTGCCAGCAGCTTAGGAATCCGGCTGGCGGGGGAGCAGTACTTC.

This CDR3 is CASSLLGLAVSGSYNEQFF. For the CDR3, the DNA is TGTGCCAGCAGTTTACTGGGACTAGCGGTCTCCGGCTCCTACAATGAGCAGTTCTTC. This chain connects TRBV27 to TRBJ2-1; 11 bases line up with TRBD2. V was pared by 2 bases and J by 0 bases, with 9 bases of the junction left unmatched. CDR1 MNHEY and CDR2 SMNVEV come from the germline V gene (reference sequence). The CDR3 has 19 amino acids.

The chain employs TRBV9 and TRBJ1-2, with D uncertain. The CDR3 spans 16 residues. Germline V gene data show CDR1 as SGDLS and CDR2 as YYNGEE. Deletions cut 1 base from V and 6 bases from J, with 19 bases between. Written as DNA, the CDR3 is TGTGCCAGCAGCGTATTAACTTTTGGCGGAGGGAATGGCTACACCTTC. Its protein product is CASSVLTFGGGNGYTF.

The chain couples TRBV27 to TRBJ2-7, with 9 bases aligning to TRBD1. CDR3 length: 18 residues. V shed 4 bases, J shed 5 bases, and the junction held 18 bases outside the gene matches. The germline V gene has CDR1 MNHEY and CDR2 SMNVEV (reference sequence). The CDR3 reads CASSSPMKLGQGIHEQYF. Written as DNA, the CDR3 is TGTGCCAGCAGTTCCCCTATGAAACTGGGACAGGGTATCCACGAGCAGTACTTC.

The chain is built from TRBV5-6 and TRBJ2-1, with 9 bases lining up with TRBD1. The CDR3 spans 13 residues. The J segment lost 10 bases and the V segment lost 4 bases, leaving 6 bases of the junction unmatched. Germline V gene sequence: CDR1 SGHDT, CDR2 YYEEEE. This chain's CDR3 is CASSEGQGGEQFF. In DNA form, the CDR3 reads TGTGCCAGCAGCGAGGGACAGGGTGGGGAGCAGTTCTTC. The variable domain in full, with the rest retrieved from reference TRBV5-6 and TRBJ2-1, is DAGVTQSPTHLIKTRGQQVTLRCSPKSGHDTVSWYQQALGQGPQFIFQYYEEEERQRGNFPDRFSGHQFPNYSSELNVNALLLGDSALYLCASSEGQGGEQFFGPGTRLTVL.

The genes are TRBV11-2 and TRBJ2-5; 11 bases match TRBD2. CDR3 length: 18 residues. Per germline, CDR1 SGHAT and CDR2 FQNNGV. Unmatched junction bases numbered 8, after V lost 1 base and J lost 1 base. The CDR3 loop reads CASSLAPGTSGSQETQYF. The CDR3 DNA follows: TGTGCCAGCAGCTTAGCTCCCGGGACTAGCGGCTCCCAAGAGACCCAGTACTTC.

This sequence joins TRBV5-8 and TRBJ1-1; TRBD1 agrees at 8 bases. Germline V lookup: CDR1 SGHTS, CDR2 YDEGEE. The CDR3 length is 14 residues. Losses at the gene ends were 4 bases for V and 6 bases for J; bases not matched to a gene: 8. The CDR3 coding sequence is TGTGCCAGCAGCGGCCGGCAGGGGGCCGCTGAAGCTTTCTTT. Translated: CASSGRQGAAEAFF. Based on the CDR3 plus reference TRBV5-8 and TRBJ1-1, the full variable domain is EAGVTQSPTHLIKTRGQQATLRCSPISGHTSVYWYQQALGLGLQFLLWYDEGEERNRGNFPPRFSGRQFPNYSSELNVNALELEDSALYLCASSGRQGAAEAFFGQGTRLTVV.

The CDR3 coding sequence is TGTGCCAGCAGCTCGCGACAGGTCCCCTTGGACAATTCACCCCTCCACTTT. Residues: CASSSRQVPLDNSPLHF. The V gene is TRBV5-6, the J gene TRBJ1-6; D might be TRBD1 (6 bases). Germline-derived CDR1 and CDR2 are SGHDT and YYEEEE. The CDR3 runs 17 residues. V shed 3 bases and J shed 7 bases, with 20 bases lying between them.

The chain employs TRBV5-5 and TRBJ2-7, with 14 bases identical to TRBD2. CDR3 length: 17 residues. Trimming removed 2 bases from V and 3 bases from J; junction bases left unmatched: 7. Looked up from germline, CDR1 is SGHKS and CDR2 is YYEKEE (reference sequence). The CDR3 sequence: CASSLGLAGGYLYEQYF. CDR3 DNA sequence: TGTGCCAGCAGCTTAGGACTAGCGGGGGGATACCTCTACGAGCAGTACTTC.

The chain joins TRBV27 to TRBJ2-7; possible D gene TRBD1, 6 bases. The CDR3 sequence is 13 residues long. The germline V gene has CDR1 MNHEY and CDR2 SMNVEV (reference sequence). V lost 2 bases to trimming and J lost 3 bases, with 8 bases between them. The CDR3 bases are TGTGCCAGCAGTTTAGCAGGGGTCTACGAGCAGTACTTC. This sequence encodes CASSLAGVYEQYF.

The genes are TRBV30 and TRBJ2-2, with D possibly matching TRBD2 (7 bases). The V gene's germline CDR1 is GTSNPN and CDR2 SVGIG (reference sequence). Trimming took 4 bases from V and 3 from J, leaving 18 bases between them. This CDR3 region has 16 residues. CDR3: CAWTAGAEKYTGELFF. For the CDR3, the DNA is TGTGCCTGGACCGCGGGGGCAGAAAAATACACCGGGGAGCTGTTTTTT. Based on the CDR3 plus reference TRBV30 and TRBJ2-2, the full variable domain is SQTIHQWPATLVQPVGSPLSLECTVEGTSNPNLYWYRQAAGRGLQLLFYSVGIGQISSEVPQNLSASRPQDRQFILSSKKLLLSDSGFYLCAWTAGAEKYTGELFFGEGSRLTVL.

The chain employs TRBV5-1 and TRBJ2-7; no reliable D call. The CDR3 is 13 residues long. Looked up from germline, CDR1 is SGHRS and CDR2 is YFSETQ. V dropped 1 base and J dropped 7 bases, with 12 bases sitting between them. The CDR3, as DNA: TGCGCCAGCAGCTTGACAGTTTCTGCAGAGCAGTACTTC. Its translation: CASSLTVSAEQYF.

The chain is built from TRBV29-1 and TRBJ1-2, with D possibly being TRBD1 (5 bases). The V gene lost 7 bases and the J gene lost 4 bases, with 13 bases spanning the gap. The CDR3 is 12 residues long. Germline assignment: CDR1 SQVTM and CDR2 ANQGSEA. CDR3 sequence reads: CSARDSFYGYTF. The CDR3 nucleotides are TGCAGCGCCAGAGACAGCTTCTATGGCTACACCTTC.

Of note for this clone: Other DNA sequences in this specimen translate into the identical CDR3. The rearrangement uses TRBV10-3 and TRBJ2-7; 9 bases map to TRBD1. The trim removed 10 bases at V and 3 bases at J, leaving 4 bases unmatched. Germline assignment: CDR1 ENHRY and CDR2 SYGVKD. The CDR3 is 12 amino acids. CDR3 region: CATGTGSYEQYF. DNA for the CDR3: TGTGCCACAGGGACAGGGAGCTACGAGCAGTACTTC.

The CDR3 DNA reads as TGTGCCAGCAGTGAAGGGGCAGGGGAGGGTCAGCCCCAGCATTTT. Amino acid sequence: CASSEGAGEGQPQHF. The chain couples TRBV6-4 to TRBJ1-5; weak D call: TRBD1 (6 bases). Trimming removed 3 bases from V and 6 bases from J, with 15 bases in between. In germline, CDR1 is MRHNA, CDR2 SNTAGT. This CDR3 comprises 15 residues.

DNA of the CDR3: TGCGCCAGCAGCCTGGACAGCAATGAGCAGTTCTTC. Encoded protein: CASSLDSNEQFF. This chain connects TRBV5-1 to TRBJ2-1; D possibly corresponds to TRBD1 (6 bases). The CDR3 contains 12 residues. V lost 4 bases to trimming and J lost 6 bases, with 8 bases between them. Looked up from germline, CDR1 is SGHRS and CDR2 is YFSETQ.

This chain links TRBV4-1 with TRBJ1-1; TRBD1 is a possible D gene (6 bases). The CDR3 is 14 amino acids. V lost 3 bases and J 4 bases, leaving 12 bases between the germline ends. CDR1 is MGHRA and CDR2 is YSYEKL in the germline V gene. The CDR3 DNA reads TGCGCCAGCAGCCAGCCTCAGGGGACCACTGAAGCTTTCTTT. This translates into CASSQPQGTTEAFF.

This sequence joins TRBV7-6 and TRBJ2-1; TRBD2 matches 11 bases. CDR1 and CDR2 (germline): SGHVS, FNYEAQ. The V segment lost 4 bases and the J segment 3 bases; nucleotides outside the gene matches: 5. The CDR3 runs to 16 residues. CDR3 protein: CASSSLAGEHYNEQFF. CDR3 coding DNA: TGTGCCAGCAGCTCACTAGCGGGGGAACACTACAATGAGCAGTTCTTC.

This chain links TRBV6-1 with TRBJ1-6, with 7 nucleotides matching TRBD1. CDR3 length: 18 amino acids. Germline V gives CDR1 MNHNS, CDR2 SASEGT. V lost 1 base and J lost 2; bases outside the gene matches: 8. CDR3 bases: TGTGCCAGCAGTGAAGGAGGCAGGGGGTCTACCTATAATTCACCCCTCCACTTT. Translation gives CASSEGGRGSTYNSPLHF.

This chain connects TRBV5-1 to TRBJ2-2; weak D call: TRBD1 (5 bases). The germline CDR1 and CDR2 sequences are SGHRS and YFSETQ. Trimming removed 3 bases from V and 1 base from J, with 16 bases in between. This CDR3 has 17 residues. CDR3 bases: TGCGCCAGCAGCTCAATGGGTCGTGGACAGAACACCGGGGAGCTGTTTTTT. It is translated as CASSSMGRGQNTGELFF.

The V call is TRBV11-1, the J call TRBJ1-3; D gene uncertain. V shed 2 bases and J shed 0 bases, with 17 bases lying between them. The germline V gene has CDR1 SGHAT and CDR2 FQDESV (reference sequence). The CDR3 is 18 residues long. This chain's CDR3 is CASSLFTAGSDSGNTIYF. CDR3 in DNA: TGTGCCAGCAGCTTATTCACAGCCGGATCAGACTCTGGAAACACCATATATTTT.

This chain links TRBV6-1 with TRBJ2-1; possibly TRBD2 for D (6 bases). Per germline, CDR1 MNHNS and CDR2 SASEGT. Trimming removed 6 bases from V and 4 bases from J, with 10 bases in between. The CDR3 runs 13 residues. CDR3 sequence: CASSPRGYNEQFF. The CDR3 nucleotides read TGTGCCAGCAGCCCCCGGGGGTACAATGAGCAGTTCTTC.

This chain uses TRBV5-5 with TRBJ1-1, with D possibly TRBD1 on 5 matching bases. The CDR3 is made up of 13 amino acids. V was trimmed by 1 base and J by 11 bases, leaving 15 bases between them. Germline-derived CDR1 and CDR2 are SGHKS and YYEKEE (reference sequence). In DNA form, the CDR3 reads TGTGCCAGCAGCTTGACATGGGGGGAGGTGGCTTTCTTT. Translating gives CASSLTWGEVAFF.

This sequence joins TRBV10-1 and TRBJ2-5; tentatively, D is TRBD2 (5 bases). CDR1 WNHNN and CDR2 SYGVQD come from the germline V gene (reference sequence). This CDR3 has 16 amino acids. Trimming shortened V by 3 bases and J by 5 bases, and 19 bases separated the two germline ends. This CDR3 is CASSDRTSRERETQYF. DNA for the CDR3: TGCGCCAGCAGTGATCGGACTTCCCGAGAGAGGGAGACCCAGTACTTC.

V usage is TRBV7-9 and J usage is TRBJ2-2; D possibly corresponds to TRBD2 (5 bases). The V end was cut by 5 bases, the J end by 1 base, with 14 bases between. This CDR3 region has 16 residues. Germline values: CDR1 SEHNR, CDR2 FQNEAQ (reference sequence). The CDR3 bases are TGTGCCAGCAGCGTGATGGGAGTTTTGAACACCGGGGAGCTGTTTTTT. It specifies CASSVMGVLNTGELFF.

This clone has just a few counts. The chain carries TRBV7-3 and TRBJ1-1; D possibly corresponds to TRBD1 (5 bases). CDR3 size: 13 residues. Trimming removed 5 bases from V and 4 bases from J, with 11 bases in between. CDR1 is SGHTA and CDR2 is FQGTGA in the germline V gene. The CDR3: CASSPGSGTEAFF. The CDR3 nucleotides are TGTGCCAGCAGCCCAGGGTCGGGCACTGAAGCTTTCTTT. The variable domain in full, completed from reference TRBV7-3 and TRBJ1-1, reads GAGVSQTPSNKVTEKGKYVELRCDPISGHTALYWYRQSLGQGPEFLIYFQGTGAADDSGLPNDRFFAVRPEGSVSTLKIQRTERGDSAVYLCASSPGSGTEAFFGQGTRLTVV.